A single sample gave rise to the 8 T cell receptor beta chains below, sequenced in a study of T cell repertoires in cytomegalovirus infection. TCRdb recomputed calls from the reads with MiXCR, one row per CDR3 protein. The sample gives about 260,000 distinct CDR3 sequences, about an eighth of which show up once; about 10% is in the top ten. Sequencing was done on a sample of PBMCs. These receptors all stem from a human donor in good health (CMV status not recorded). Some clones in this sample may be carry-over from other donors' samples.

Remarks on this clonotype: A much larger clone is a single base away; this may be a read error. The chain joins TRBV7-2 to TRBJ2-1; D remains unclear. CDR3 length: 12 residues. Germline V lookup: CDR1 SGHTA, CDR2 FQGNSA. CDR3 bases: TGTGCCAGCAGTTTAGCTGAGAATGAGCAGTTCTTC. This translates into CASSLAENEQFF.

This clonotype was counted ten times or more. V is TRBV28 and J is TRBJ1-2; no clear D gene. Trimming shortened V by 4 bases and J by 4 bases, and 10 bases separated the two germline ends. Germline CDR1 MDHEN, CDR2 SYDVKM. This CDR3 contains 13 residues. This CDR3 reads CASSSNPLYGYTF. The CDR3 coding sequence is TGTGCCAGCAGTTCTAACCCCCTCTATGGCTACACCTTC.

Details on this clonotype: As the CDR3 is not closed by the conserved phenylalanine or tryptophan, this likely results from a read error. V is TRBV25-1 and J is TRBJ2-3; D remains ambiguous. The V end was cut by 2 bases, the J end by 5 bases, with 11 bases between. The CDR3 covers 14 residues. Germline assignment: CDR1 MGHDK and CDR2 SYGVNS. The CDR3 protein is CASSERQPGDTQYS. As DNA, the CDR3 is TGTGCCAGCAGTGAACGCCAGCCCGGAGATACGCAGTATTCT.

This clonotype was seen ten or more times. J is TRBJ2-1 and V is TRBV7-3; 7 bases line up with TRBD2. The V and J ends lost 2 bases and 9 bases, in that order; junction bases with no gene match: 10. The CDR3 has 15 residues. Germline CDR1 and CDR2: SGHTA and FQGTGA. The CDR3 region is CASSLHAGDGFEQFF. For the CDR3, the DNA is TGTGCCAGCAGCTTACACGCGGGAGATGGATTTGAGCAGTTCTTC.

In this sample, this clonotype turned up many times. This chain joins TRBV7-3 and TRBJ1-1, with 8 bases that match TRBD1. This CDR3 has 14 residues. The J segment lost 5 bases and the V segment lost 6 bases, leaving 8 bases of the junction unmatched. CDR1 is SGHTA, CDR2 FQGTGA, per germline. The CDR3 sequence: CASRPGGRGTEAFF. DNA for the CDR3: TGTGCCAGCAGACCAGGGGGCCGCGGGACTGAAGCTTTCTTT.

This chain links TRBV12-5 with TRBJ1-5, with D hard to call. This CDR3 has 16 residues. The germline V gene encodes CDR1 LGHNT and CDR2 FRNRAP. V was pared by 0 bases and J by 2 bases, with 11 bases between. The CDR3 region has the DNA TGTGCTAGTGGTTTGGTACATGGGCAGGGCAATCAGCCCCAGCATTTT. It yields the protein CASGLVHGQGNQPQHF.

This clonotype came up many times. The rearrangement uses TRBV19 and TRBJ1-6, with a weak D call TRBD1 (5 bases). The CDR3 totals 16 residues. Germline CDR1 reads LNHDA; CDR2 reads SQIVND (reference sequence). Trimming pared 9 bases from V and 9 bases from J, leaving 24 bases between. The CDR3 DNA reads as TGTGCCAGGGCACCGGGACCTTCGAGGGTCAGTTCACCCCTCCACTTT. Its translation: CARAPGPSRVSSPLHF.

There are many counts of this clonotype. The chain uses TRBV7-3 and TRBJ2-7; 8 bases line up with TRBD1. CDR1 SGHTA and CDR2 FQGTGA come from the germline V gene. This CDR3 contains 13 residues. The J segment lost 3 bases and the V segment lost 5 bases, leaving 3 bases of the junction unmatched. The CDR3 loop reads CASSPGQGYEQYF. The DNA of the CDR3 is TGTGCCAGCAGCCCTGGACAGGGCTACGAGCAGTACTTC.